The 16 T cell receptor beta chains listed next were all sequenced from one sample in a study of early T cells in non-severe SARS-CoV-2 infection. Each CDR3 protein gets one entry after TCRdb re-called the 5' RACE reads with MiXCR. The top ten clones hold 10% of a sample with over 50,000 distinct CDR3 sequences, about 7.7% of them seen once. The sequences come from whole blood, collected at baseline. The receptors come from an adult who was a healthcare worker with PCR-confirmed SARS-CoV-2 infection or an uninfected control (not recorded which).

This clonotype has a count of ten or more. The genes are TRBV29-1 and TRBJ2-5; 8 bases are shared with TRBD1. J lost 2 bases, V lost 5 bases, and 13 bases had no gene match. This CDR3 has 16 amino acids. Germline V gene data show CDR1 as SQVTM and CDR2 as ANQGSEA. CDR3 region: CSVIPTQGAYQETQYF. The DNA for the CDR3 is TGCAGCGTTATCCCAACCCAGGGGGCATATCAAGAGACCCAGTACTTC.

This clonotype showed up just a few times. The chain uses TRBV28 and TRBJ2-7; D ambiguous. Germline lookup yields CDR1 MDHEN and CDR2 SYDVKM. The CDR3 has 14 amino acids. V was shortened by 7 bases and J by 3 bases, with 16 bases between the two germline ends. The CDR3 here is CASKSRTGRYEQYF. CDR3 bases: TGTGCCAGCAAATCACGGACCGGGCGCTACGAGCAGTACTTC.

This chain's CDR3 is CASSSLLLAGGTDTQYF. As DNA, the CDR3 is TGTGCCAGCAGTTCCCTTTTACTAGCGGGAGGCACAGATACGCAGTATTTT. This chain links TRBV28 with TRBJ2-3, with 11 nucleotides matching TRBD2. CDR3 size: 17 residues. Germline V gives CDR1 MDHEN, CDR2 SYDVKM. V trimming: 4 bases; J trimming: 1 base; junction bases outside the gene matches: 7. The whole variable domain, filled in from reference TRBV28 and TRBJ2-3, reads DVKVTQSSRYLVKRTGEKVFLECVQDMDHENMFWYRQDPGLGLRLIYFSYDVKMKEKGDIPEGYSVSREKKERFSLILESASTNQTSMYLCASSSLLLAGGTDTQYFGPGTRLTVL.

J is TRBJ2-7 and V is TRBV20-1; 11 bases are shared with TRBD1. Trimming removed 3 bases from V and 1 base from J; junction bases left unmatched: 5. Germline assignment: CDR1 DFQATT and CDR2 SNEGSKA (reference sequence). CDR3 length: 15 residues. The CDR3 region has the DNA TGCAGTGCTAGGTCCGGGACAGGGGGTTCCTACGAGCAGTACTTC. This encodes CSARSGTGGSYEQYF.

This clonotype was seen a handful of times. The chain uses TRBV28 and TRBJ2-5; 14 bases fit TRBD2. The CDR3 length is 16 residues. Germline values: CDR1 MDHEN, CDR2 SYDVKM. The J segment lost 5 bases and the V segment lost 7 bases, leaving 9 bases of the junction unmatched. CDR3 coding DNA: TGTGCCAGCATCCAGGGACTAGCGGGAGCTATGGAGACCCAGTACTTC. Translating it yields CASIQGLAGAMETQYF.

This clonotype showed up many times. Here the CDR3 reads CASSRELSSYNEQFF. DNA of the CDR3: TGTGCCAGCAGCAGGGAATTGAGCTCCTACAATGAGCAGTTCTTC. V gene TRBV28 combines with J gene TRBJ2-1; tentative D call: TRBD1 (5 bases). The V end was cut by 6 bases, the J end by 0 bases, with 12 bases between. Germline lookup yields CDR1 MDHEN and CDR2 SYDVKM. This CDR3 contains 15 residues.

This clonotype showed up just a few times. The chain uses TRBV18 and TRBJ2-7, with D perhaps TRBD1 or TRBD2 (5 bases each). Trimming shortened V by 3 bases and J by 7 bases, and 13 bases separated the two germline ends. Germline-derived CDR1 and CDR2 are KGHSH and LQKENI. The CDR3 has 13 amino acids. The CDR3 bases are TGTGCCAGCTCACCCCCCATGGGGGAGGAGCAGTACTTC. Translated: CASSPPMGEEQYF.

A few counts support this clonotype. The chain employs TRBV24-1 and TRBJ2-7, with D uncertain. V gave up 5 bases and J gave up 2 bases, with 9 bases separating them. Germline CDR1 is KGHDR and CDR2 is SFDVKD. The CDR3 totals 13 residues. DNA for the CDR3: TGTGCCACCAGTGGGTCAGGTACCTACGAGCAGTACTTC. As protein: CATSGSGTYEQYF.

This clonotype was counted at least ten times. The chain links TRBV4-2 to TRBJ2-7; 10 nucleotides line up with TRBD2. Trimming removed 0 bases from V and 4 bases from J; junction bases left unmatched: 3. The CDR3 is 15 residues long. CDR1 is LGHNA, CDR2 YNFKEQ, per germline. CDR3 nucleotide sequence: TGTGCCAGCAGCCAAGAAGCTAGCGGGAGATACGAGCAGTACTTC. Translating it yields CASSQEASGRYEQYF.

This clonotype has ten or more counts. The chain has TRBV25-1 and TRBJ2-5, with 12 nucleotides matching TRBD2. Germline V lookup: CDR1 MGHDK, CDR2 SYGVNS. J gave up 1 base and V 4 bases, and 4 bases lay outside the gene matches. The CDR3 is made up of 16 amino acids. The CDR3 sequence is CASSGRLAGVQETQYF. For the CDR3, the DNA is TGTGCCAGCAGTGGGAGACTAGCGGGAGTCCAAGAGACCCAGTACTTC.

This clonotype was seen a few times. This rearrangement joins TRBV27 to TRBJ2-3; D is perhaps TRBD1 (5 bases). The germline CDR1 and CDR2 sequences are MNHEY and SMNVEV (reference sequence). Trimming removed 2 bases from V and 6 bases from J, with 15 bases in between. The CDR3 extends over 15 amino acids. The CDR3: CASSLTGRLADTQYF. CDR3 nucleotides: TGTGCCAGCAGTTTAACAGGACGACTGGCGGATACGCAGTATTTT.

This clonotype was counted only a few times. The rearrangement joins TRBV4-1 to TRBJ2-3; 8 nucleotides line up with TRBD2. V lost 1 base to trimming and J lost 2 bases; unmatched junction nucleotides: 11. This CDR3 is built from 18 residues. Germline loops: CDR1 MGHRA, CDR2 YSYEKL. The CDR3 DNA sequence: TGCGCCAGCAGCCAAGTGCCGGGACTAGGTTCGGACACAGATACGCAGTATTTT. Translating gives CASSQVPGLGSDTDTQYF.

This clonotype was found a few times. The chain joins TRBV28 to TRBJ2-1; 7 nucleotides line up with TRBD2. This CDR3 contains 13 residues. CDR1 and CDR2 (germline): MDHEN, SYDVKM. Trimming removed 8 bases from V and 4 bases from J; junction bases left unmatched: 5. The CDR3 loop is CASSPREYNEQFF. CDR3 nucleotides: TGTGCCAGCTCCCCGCGGGAGTACAATGAGCAGTTCTTC.

Comments on this clonotype: The conserved final phenylalanine or tryptophan is absent from the CDR3, which likely points to a read error. The DNA is left out, because the CDR3 cannot be placed on it with certainty; the CDR3 is given as TCRdb lists it. J is TRBJ2-7 and V is TRBV4-2; TRBD2 is the table's D call, not checked against the DNA. Termini included, the CDR3 measures 14 amino acids. Germline CDR1 reads LGHNA; CDR2 reads YNFKEQ. The CDR3 spells CASSQDAGGRNQLL.

In its sample, this clonotype was seen many times. The V and J genes are TRBV7-9 and TRBJ1-1; 9 nucleotides align to TRBD1. Germline assignment: CDR1 SEHNR and CDR2 FQNEAQ (reference sequence). Losses at the gene ends were 3 bases for V and 10 bases for J; bases not matched to a gene: 24. The CDR3 length is 19 residues. CDR3 region: CASSLFSTFADRGGRGAFF. CDR3 nucleotide sequence: TGTGCCAGCAGCTTGTTTTCCACCTTTGCGGACAGGGGAGGAAGAGGAGCTTTCTTT.

This clonotype was seen only a few times. The chain recombines TRBV27 with TRBJ2-2; D is ambiguous. In germline, CDR1 is MNHEY, CDR2 SMNVEV (reference sequence). The CDR3 runs to 14 residues. Between the trimmed V and J ends, which lost 2 bases and 3 bases, there was a span of 7 bases. CDR3 sequence reads: CASSLSWDTGELFF. CDR3 nucleotide sequence: TGTGCCAGCAGTTTAAGTTGGGACACCGGGGAGCTGTTTTTT.